This TCR beta chain was profiled in a study of T cell repertoires in cytomegalovirus infection. As for the study in general: CMV epitopes used comprised recently identified HLA-C-restricted ones and well-studied HLA-B-restricted ones. Public TCR beta signatures marked donors with CMV infection and the matching HLA.

General study points: There were HLA-C-restricted CMV-specific TCR beta clonotypes dominating the ex vivo response.

TCRdb analysed the reads with MiXCR anew, one entry per CDR3 protein. The repertoire consists of 700,000 to 850,000 distinct CDR3 sequences, with approximately 32% occurring once and the leading ten covering under 15%. Germline V gives CDR1 MDHEN, CDR2 SYDVKM. The CDR3 has 15 residues. Points on this clonotype: Its antigen is undetermined.

The material was cultured CD8+ T cells from PBMCs, obtained from culture after CMV antigen stimulation. The V and J genes are TRBV28 and TRBJ2-7, with 7 bases lining up with TRBD1. This sequence originates from a human donor in good health (CMV status not recorded). Some clones in this sample may be carry-over from other donors' samples. CDR3 DNA: TGTGCCAACAGTTCGACAGGGCTCGACTCCTACGAGCAGTACGTC. Translated: CANSSTGLDSYEQYV.